A selection of T cell receptor beta chains follows, all from one sample in a study of shared clonotypes between healthy human individuals. Repertoires were generated with immunoSEQ multiplex PCR, while TCRdb's copy carries only in-frame clones and drops some. The table lists roughly 2.2 million clones, more than 80% of them singletons. Specimen: naive CD4+ T cells from PBMCs. The receptors derive from a man aged 18-30 years in good health. Some clones in this sample may be carry-over from other donors' samples. The CDR3 runs from the conserved cysteine through the conserved F or W. Fields, in order: V gene, clone size, J gene, D gene, CDR3 DNA, CDR3 protein. D genes are given only for firm matches. Clone size is not always given. Where it is, it says once, few, many or a class for expanded clones.

TRBV7-3,NA,TRBJ2-1,NA,TGTGCCAGCAGCCCCGACAGAAGCTCCTACAATGAGCAGTTCTTC,CASSPDRSSYNEQFF
TRBV18,few,TRBJ1-5,TRBD1,TGTGCCAGCTCAGTGGACAGGGCGTCCGGTCAGCCCCAGCATTTT,CASSVDRASGQPQHF
TRBV20-1,NA,TRBJ2-3,NA,TGCAGTGCTAGCCGTGGTGATACGCAGTATTTT,CSASRGDTQYF
TRBV5-1,NA,TRBJ2-6,NA,TGCGCCAGCAGCACAGCACCTAGCTCTGGGGCCAACGTCCTGACTTTC,CASSTAPSSGANVLTF
TRBV5-4,NA,TRBJ2-5,NA,TGTGCCAGCAGCTCTCTCGCGGGGCTAAGGGAGACCCAGTACTTC,CASSSLAGLRETQYF
TRBV10-1,NA,TRBJ1-4,NA,TGCGCCAGCAGCCTACTAGGGGGTGGAGATGAAAAACTGTTTTTT,CASSLLGGGDEKLFF
TRBV9,NA,TRBJ2-1,TRBD1,TGTGCCAGCAGCCGACTGACGGGACAGGCTTACTACAATGAGCAGTTCTTC,CASSRLTGQAYYNEQFF
TRBV15,NA,TRBJ2-7,TRBD2,TGTGCCACCAGCAGAGCCCTGATCGGGAGGGACTTCGCCTACGAGCAGTACTTC,CATSRALIGRDFAYEQYF
TRBV6-1,NA,TRBJ1-1,NA,TGTGCCAGCCGGGAGGATTTAAGGGTTTTCGCGGCTTTCTTT,CASREDLRVFAAFF
TRBV5-4,NA,TRBJ2-1,NA,TGTGCCAGCAGCCCTCGGGGGAGCCAGTACAATGAGCAGTTCTTC,CASSPRGSQYNEQFF
TRBV21-1,NA,TRBJ2-1,NA,TGTGCCAGCAGCAGCAGACTAGTTCATGAGCAGTTCTTC,CASSSRLVHEQFF
TRBV5-4,NA,TRBJ2-7,NA,TGTGCCAGCAGTATTGGAACGGGATCGAGGTACGAGCAGTACTTC,CASSIGTGSRYEQYF
TRBV6-1,NA,TRBJ2-2,NA,TGTGCCAGCAGAAGGGGCACTAACACCGGGGAGCTGTTTTTT,CASRRGTNTGELFF
TRBV7-9,NA,TRBJ2-3,TRBD1,TGTGCCAGCAGCAGGACAGGGGGCATGGGAGATACGCAGTATTTT,CASSRTGGMGDTQYF
TRBV2,once,TRBJ1-5,NA,TGTGCCAGCAGTGTCTTGGCAGGGCGTAGCAATCAGCCCCAGCATTTT,CASSVLAGRSNQPQHF
TRBV10-1,once,TRBJ2-7,NA,TGCGCCAGCAGCCCCAAGGGGTTCGAGAGTCCCTACGAGCAGTACTTC,CASSPKGFESPYEQYF
TRBV5-4,NA,TRBJ1-2,TRBD1,TGTGCCAGCAGCTTTGCAGGGGGCAGTACATATGGCTACACCTTC,CASSFAGGSTYGYTF
TRBV25-1,NA,TRBJ2-2,NA,TGTGCCAGCAGGTATACCGGGGAGCTGTTTTTT,CASRYTGELFF
TRBV5-1,NA,TRBJ1-3,NA,TGCGCCAGCAGCGCTCAATCCGGCTCTGGAAACACCATATATTTT,CASSAQSGSGNTIYF
TRBV6-4,NA,TRBJ2-1,TRBD1,TGTGCCAGCAGTACAGGGACAGGATCCTACAATGAGCAGTTCTTC,CASSTGTGSYNEQFF
TRBV28,NA,TRBJ1-1,NA,TGTGCCAGCAGTTTAGGCCAGGGGAGGGTCACTGAAGCTTTCTTT,CASSLGQGRVTEAFF
TRBV28,NA,TRBJ2-2,TRBD1,TGTGCCAGCACGGCAGGGGGCCCAGGCACCGGGGAGCTGTTTTTT,CASTAGGPGTGELFF
TRBV5-1,NA,TRBJ2-3,TRBD1,TGCGCCAGCAGCGGAGGACAGGTAACAGATACGCAGTATTTT,CASSGGQVTDTQYF
TRBV5-4,NA,TRBJ2-1,NA,TGTGCCAGCAGCTTCGGGTTACTAGCTCGGGATTGGTCCTACAATGAGCAGTTCTTC,CASSFGLLARDWSYNEQFF
TRBV28,NA,TRBJ1-2,NA,TGTGCCAGCGACGGACAGATTGGGTTTCCCGGGGGCTACACCTTC,CASDGQIGFPGGYTF
TRBV28,NA,TRBJ2-7,TRBD2,TGTGCCAGCACCTGGAGCGGGAGGTCTAACGAGCAGTACTTC,CASTWSGRSNEQYF
TRBV7-3,NA,TRBJ2-5,TRBD2,TGTGCCAGCAGTCTTAGTAGCGGGGACACGGAGACCCAGTACTTC,CASSLSSGDTETQYF
TRBV11-2,NA,TRBJ1-3,NA,TGTGCCAGCAGCTTCCACCGGGGCCCGGTATATTTT,CASSFHRGPVYF
TRBV7-9,NA,TRBJ2-5,NA,TGTGCCAGCAGCCCAACGCTCTCCGGGGACAAAGAGACCCAGTACTTC,CASSPTLSGDKETQYF
TRBV11-2,NA,TRBJ2-7,TRBD2,TGTGCCAGCAGCCCCCTAGCGGGGTTCTCCTACGAGCAGTACTTC,CASSPLAGFSYEQYF
TRBV27,NA,TRBJ1-2,TRBD1,TGTGCCAGCAGCCGGGGGTGGGACAGGGAAGACTATGGCTACACCTTC,CASSRGWDREDYGYTF
TRBV18,NA,TRBJ2-5,NA,TGTGCCAGCTCACCGCCGGAGGCAGGGAGGGAGACCCAGTACTTC,CASSPPEAGRETQYF